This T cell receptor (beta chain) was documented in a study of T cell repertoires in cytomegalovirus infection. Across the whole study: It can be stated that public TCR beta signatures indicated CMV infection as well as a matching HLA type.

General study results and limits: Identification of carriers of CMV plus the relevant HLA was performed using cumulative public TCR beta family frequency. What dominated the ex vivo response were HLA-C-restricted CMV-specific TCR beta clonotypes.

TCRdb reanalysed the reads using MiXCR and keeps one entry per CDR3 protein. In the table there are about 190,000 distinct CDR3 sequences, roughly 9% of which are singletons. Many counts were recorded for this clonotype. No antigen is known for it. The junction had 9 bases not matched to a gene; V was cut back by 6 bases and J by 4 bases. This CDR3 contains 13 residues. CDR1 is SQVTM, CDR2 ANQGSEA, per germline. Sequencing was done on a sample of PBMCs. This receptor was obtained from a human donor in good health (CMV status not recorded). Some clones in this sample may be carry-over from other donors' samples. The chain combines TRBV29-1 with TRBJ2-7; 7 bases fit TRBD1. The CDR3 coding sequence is TGCAGCGTCCTAACCGACAGGGCTTACGAGCAGTACTTC. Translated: CSVLTDRAYEQYF.